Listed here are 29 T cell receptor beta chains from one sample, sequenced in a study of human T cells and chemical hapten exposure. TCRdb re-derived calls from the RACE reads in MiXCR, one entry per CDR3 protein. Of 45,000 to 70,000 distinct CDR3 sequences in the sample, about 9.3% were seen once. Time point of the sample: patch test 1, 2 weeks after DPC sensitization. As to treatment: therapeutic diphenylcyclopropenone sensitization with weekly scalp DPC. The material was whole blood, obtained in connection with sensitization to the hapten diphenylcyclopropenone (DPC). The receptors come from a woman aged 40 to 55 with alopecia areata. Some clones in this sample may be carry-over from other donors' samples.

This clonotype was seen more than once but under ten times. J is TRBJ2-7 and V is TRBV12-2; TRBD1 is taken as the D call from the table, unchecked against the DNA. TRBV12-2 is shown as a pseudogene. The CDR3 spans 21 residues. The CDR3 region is CASRVIPPKMDRGFDRYEQYF. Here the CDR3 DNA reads TGTGCAAGTCGCGTTATCCCCCCGAAAATGGACAGGGGGTTTGATCGGTACGAGCAGTACTTC.

The CDR3, as DNA: TGCAGTGCTCGCCGGACTGTGAACACCGGGGAGCTGTTTTTT. Translation gives CSARRTVNTGELFF. This chain uses TRBV20-1 with TRBJ2-2; D is possibly TRBD2 (5 bases). Germline V gene lookup returns CDR1 DFQATT and CDR2 SNEGSKA (reference sequence). Between the trimmed V and J ends, which lost 5 bases and 1 base, there was a span of 11 bases. The CDR3 consists of 14 residues.

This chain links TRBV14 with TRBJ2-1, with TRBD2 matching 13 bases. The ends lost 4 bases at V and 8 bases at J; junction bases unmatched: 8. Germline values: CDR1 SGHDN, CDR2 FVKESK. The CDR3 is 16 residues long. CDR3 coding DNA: TGTGCCAGCAGCCGCGTAACTAGCGGGGGGGCCGATGAGCAGTTCTTC. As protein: CASSRVTSGGADEQFF.

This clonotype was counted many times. Here the CDR3 DNA reads TGTGCCTGGGAGGGGCACCTGGGGGAGCAGTACTTC. Translated, it gives CAWEGHLGEQYF. The chain couples TRBV30 to TRBJ2-7; tentatively, D is TRBD1 or TRBD2 (5 bases each). The germline V gene has CDR1 GTSNPN and CDR2 SVGIG (reference sequence). The CDR3 spans 12 residues. Trimming took 5 bases from V and 7 from J, leaving 15 bases between them.

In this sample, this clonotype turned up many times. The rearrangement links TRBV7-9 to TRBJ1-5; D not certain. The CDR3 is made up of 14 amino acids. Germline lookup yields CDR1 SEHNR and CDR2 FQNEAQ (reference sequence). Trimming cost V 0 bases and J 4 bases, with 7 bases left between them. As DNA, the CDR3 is TGTGCCAGCAGCTTAGCAGCCGGGAATCAGCCCCAGCATTTT. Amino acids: CASSLAAGNQPQHF.

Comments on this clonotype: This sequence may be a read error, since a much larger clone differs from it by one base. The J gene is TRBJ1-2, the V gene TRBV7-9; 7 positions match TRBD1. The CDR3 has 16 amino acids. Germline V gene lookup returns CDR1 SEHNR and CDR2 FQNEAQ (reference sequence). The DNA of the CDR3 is TGTACCAGCAGCTTAGCCCTCCGGGACAGTAACTATGGCTACACCTTC. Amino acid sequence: CTSSLALRDSNYGYTF.

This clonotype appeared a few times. CDR3 protein: CASSMTGTSIEQYF. The CDR3, as DNA: TGTGCCAGCAGCATGACCGGGACATCCATCGAGCAGTACTTC. The chain has TRBV7-2 and TRBJ2-7; TRBD1 might be the D (6 bases). Germline CDR1 and CDR2: SGHTA and FQGNSA. CDR3 size: 14 residues. The V gene lost 5 bases and the J gene lost 6 bases, with 17 bases spanning the gap.

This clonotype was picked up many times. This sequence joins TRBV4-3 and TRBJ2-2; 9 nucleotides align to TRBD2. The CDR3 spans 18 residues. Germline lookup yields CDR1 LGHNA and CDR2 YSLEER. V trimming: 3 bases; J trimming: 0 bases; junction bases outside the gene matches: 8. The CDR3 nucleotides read TGCGCCAGCAGCCAGGAACAAGCGGGGGGATCGAACACCGGGGAGCTGTTTTTT. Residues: CASSQEQAGGSNTGELFF.

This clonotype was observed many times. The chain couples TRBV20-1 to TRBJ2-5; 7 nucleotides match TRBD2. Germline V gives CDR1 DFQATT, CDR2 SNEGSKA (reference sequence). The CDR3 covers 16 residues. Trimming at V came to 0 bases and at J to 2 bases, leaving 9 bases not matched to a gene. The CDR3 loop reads CSARDQERGEQETQYF. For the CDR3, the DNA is TGCAGTGCTAGAGATCAGGAACGGGGGGAGCAAGAGACCCAGTACTTC.

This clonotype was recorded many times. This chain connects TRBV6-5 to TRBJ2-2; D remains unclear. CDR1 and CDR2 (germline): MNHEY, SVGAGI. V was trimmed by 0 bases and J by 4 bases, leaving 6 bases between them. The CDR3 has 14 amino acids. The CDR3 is CASSYSSGTGELFF. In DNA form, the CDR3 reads TGTGCCAGCAGTTACTCGTCGGGCACCGGGGAGCTGTTTTTT.

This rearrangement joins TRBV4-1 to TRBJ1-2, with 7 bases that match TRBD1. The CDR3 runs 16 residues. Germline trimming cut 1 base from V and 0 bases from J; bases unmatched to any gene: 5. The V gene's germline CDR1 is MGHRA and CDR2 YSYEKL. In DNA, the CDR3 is TGCGCCAGCAGCCAAGTTACAGGGGAAGCTAACTATGGCTACACCTTC. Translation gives CASSQVTGEANYGYTF.

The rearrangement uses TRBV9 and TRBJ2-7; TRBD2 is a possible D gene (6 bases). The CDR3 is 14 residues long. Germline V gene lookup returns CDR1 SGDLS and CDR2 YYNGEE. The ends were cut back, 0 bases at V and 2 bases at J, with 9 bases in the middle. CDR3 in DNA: TGTGCCAGCAGCGTAGGCGGGGCGACCTACGAGCAGTACTTC. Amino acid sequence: CASSVGGATYEQYF.

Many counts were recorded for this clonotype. This CDR3 reads CASSFPPPAVITGELFF. CDR3 nucleotides: TGTGCCAGCAGTTTCCCTCCCCCAGCTGTGATTACCGGGGAGCTGTTTTTT. V gene TRBV12-3 or TRBV12-4 combines with J gene TRBJ2-2; D gene uncertain. Deletions cut 3 bases from V and 5 bases from J, with 19 bases between. CDR3 length equals 17 residues.

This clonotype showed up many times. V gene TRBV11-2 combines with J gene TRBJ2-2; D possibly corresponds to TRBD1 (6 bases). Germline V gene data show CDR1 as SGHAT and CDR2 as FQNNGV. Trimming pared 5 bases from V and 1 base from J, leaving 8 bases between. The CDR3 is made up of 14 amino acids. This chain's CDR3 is CASSPGVNTGELFF. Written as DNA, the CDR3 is TGTGCCAGCAGCCCAGGGGTGAACACCGGGGAGCTGTTTTTT.

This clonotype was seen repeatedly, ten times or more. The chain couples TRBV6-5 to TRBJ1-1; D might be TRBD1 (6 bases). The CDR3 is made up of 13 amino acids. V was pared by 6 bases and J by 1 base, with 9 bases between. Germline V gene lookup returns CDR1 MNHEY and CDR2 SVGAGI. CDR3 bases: TGTGCCAGCAGGCGGACAGAGAACACTGAAGCTTTCTTT. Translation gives CASRRTENTEAFF.

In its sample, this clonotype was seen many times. The CDR3 sequence is CASSVHWRWELSPLHF. The DNA of the CDR3 is TGTGCCAGCAGCGTACACTGGAGGTGGGAGCTCTCACCCCTCCACTTT. The chain joins TRBV9 to TRBJ1-6, with D unclear. This CDR3 is 16 amino acids long. Germline V gene data show CDR1 as SGDLS and CDR2 as YYNGEE. The V end lost 1 base, the J end lost 10 bases, and 18 bases lay between the germline ends.

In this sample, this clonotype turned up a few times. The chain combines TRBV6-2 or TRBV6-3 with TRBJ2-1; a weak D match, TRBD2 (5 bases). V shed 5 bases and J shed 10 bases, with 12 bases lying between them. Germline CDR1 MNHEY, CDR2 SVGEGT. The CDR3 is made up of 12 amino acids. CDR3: CASSPPREEQFF. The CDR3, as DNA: TGTGCCAGCAGTCCCCCGAGGGAGGAGCAGTTCTTC.

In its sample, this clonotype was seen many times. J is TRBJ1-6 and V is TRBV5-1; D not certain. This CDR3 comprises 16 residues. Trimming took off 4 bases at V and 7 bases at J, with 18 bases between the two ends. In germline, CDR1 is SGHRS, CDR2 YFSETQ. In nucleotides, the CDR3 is TGCGCCAGCAGCCCGGTGGGGATTAAGATCAATTCACCCCTCCACTTT. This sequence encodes CASSPVGIKINSPLHF.

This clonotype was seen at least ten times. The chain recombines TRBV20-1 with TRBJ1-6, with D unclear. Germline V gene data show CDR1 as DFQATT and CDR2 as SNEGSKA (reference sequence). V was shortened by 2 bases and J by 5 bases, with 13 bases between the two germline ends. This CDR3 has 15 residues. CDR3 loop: CSARIGAADNSPLHF. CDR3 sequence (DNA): TGCAGTGCTAGAATTGGCGCGGCAGATAATTCACCCCTCCACTTT.

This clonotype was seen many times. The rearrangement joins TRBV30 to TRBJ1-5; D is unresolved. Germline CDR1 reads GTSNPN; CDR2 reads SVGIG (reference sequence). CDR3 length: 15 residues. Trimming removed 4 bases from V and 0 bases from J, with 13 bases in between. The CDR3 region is CAWNPGVDSNQPQHF. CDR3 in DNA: TGTGCCTGGAATCCGGGCGTGGATAGCAATCAGCCCCAGCATTTT.

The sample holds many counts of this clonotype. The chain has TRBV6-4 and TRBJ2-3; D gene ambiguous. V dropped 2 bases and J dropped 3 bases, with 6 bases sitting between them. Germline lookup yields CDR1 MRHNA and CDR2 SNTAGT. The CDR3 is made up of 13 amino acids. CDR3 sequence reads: CASSDGATDTQYF. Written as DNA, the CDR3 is TGTGCCAGCAGTGACGGAGCAACAGATACGCAGTATTTT.

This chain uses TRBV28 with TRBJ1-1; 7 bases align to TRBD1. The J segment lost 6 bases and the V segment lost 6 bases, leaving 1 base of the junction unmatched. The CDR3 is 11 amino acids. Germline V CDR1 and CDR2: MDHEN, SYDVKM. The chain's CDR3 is CASRDRSEAFF. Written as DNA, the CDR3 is TGTGCCAGCAGGGACAGGTCTGAAGCTTTCTTT.

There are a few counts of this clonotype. The CDR3, as DNA: TGTGCCAGCAGCTCCACCGGGGGCTACAATGAGCAGTTCTTC. Amino acids: CASSSTGGYNEQFF. The chain links TRBV7-2 to TRBJ2-1, with D possibly matching TRBD2 (6 bases). The CDR3 runs to 14 residues. Germline V lookup: CDR1 SGHTA, CDR2 FQGNSA. V was shortened by 4 bases and J by 3 bases, with 10 bases between the two germline ends.

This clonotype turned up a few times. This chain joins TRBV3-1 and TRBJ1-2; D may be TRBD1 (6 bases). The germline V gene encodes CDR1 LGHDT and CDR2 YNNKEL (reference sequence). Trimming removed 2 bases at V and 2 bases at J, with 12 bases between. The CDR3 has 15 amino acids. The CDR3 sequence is CASSQLGGTNYGYTF. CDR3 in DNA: TGTGCCAGCAGCCAATTGGGGGGCACAAACTATGGCTACACCTTC.

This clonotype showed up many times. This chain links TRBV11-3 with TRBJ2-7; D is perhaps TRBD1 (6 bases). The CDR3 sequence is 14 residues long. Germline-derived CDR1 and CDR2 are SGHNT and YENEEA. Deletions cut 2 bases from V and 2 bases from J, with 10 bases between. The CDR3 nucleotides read TGTGCCAGCAGCTTACGGGCAGGGGCCTACGAGCAGTACTTC. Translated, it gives CASSLRAGAYEQYF.

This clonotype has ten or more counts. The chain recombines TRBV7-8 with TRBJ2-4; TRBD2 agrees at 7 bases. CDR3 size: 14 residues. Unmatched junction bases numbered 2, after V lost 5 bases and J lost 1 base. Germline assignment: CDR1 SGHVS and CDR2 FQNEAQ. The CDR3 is CASSTGGAKNIQYF. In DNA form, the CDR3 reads TGTGCCAGCAGCACGGGGGGTGCCAAAAACATTCAGTACTTC.

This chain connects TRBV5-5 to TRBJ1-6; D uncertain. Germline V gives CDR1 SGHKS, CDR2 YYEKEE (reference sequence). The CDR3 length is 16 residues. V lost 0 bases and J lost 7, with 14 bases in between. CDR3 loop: CASSLVAARRNSPLHF. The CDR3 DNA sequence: TGTGCCAGCAGCTTGGTGGCCGCACGGAGGAATTCACCCCTCCACTTT.

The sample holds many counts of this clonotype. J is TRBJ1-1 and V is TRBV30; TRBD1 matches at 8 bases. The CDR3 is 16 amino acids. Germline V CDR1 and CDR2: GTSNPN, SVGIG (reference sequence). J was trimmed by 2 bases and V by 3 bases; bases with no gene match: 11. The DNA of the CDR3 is TGTGCCTGGAGGGTCACAGGGGGGAGGTTAAACACTGAAGCTTTCTTT. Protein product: CAWRVTGGRLNTEAFF.

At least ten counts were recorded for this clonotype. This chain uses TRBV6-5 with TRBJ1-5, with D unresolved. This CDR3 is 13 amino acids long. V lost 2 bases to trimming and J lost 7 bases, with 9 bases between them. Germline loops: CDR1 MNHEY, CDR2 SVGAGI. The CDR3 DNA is TGTGCCAGCAGTTACAGTCACAAGCAGCCCCAGCATTTT. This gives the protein CASSYSHKQPQHF.